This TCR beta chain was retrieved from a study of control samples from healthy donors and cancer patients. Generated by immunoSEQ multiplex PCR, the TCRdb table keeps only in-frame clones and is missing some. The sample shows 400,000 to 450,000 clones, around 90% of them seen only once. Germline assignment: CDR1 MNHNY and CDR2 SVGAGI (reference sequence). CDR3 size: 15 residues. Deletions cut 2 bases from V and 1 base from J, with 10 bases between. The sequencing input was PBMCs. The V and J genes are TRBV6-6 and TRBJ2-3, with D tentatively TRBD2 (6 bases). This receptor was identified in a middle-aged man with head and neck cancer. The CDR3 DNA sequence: TGTGCCAGCAGTTACCCGGGACTGGGCACAGATACGCAGTATTTT. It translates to CASSYPGLGTDTQYF.